Listed here are 18 T cell receptor beta chains from one sample, sequenced in a study of vaccination effects on CD4 cells after COVID-19. Their target antigens are unknown. This table comes from immunoSEQ multiplex PCR, and its TCRdb copy is limited to in-frame clones, with some not included. The sample contains 30,000 or so clones, 74% of which appear only once. It was after around eleven days of culture that CD4+ T cells were isolated. As their vaccination, participants received two doses of either BNT162b2 or mRNA-1273. The specimen was CD4+ T cells from PBMCs cultured without peptide, collected after COVID-19 vaccination. The receptors originated from a human donor who received a COVID-19 vaccine.

The rearrangement uses TRBV28 and TRBJ1-1; weak D call: TRBD1 (6 bases). The CDR3 runs to 14 residues. Germline CDR1 reads MDHEN; CDR2 reads SYDVKM. V was shortened by 4 bases and J by 0 bases, with 9 bases between the two germline ends. For the CDR3, the DNA is TGTGCCAGCAGTTCCCAGGGGCTGAACACTGAAGCTTTCTTT. Translated: CASSSQGLNTEAFF.

This clone occurred a few times. The chain combines TRBV7-9 with TRBJ2-2; D is ambiguous. The V gene lost 2 bases and the J gene lost 4 bases, with 14 bases spanning the gap. Germline CDR1 is SEHNR and CDR2 is FQNEAQ (reference sequence). CDR3 size: 16 residues. CDR3 DNA sequence: TGTGCCAGCAGCTTAATGTTGGGCGGCTCCACCGGGGAGCTGTTTTTT. It is translated as CASSLMLGGSTGELFF.

The chain carries TRBV6-6 and TRBJ1-1; 10 bases fit TRBD1. Germline CDR1 is MNHNY and CDR2 is SVGAGI (reference sequence). The CDR3 is 16 residues long. Trimming took 6 bases from V and 1 from J; bases not matched to a gene: 8. CDR3 region: CASSDRGLGANTEAFF. CDR3 bases: TGTGCCAGCAGCGACAGGGGGCTCGGAGCGAACACTGAAGCTTTCTTT.

The chain employs TRBV7-2 and TRBJ2-1; TRBD2 agrees at 10 bases. The length of the CDR3 is 16 residues. The V and J ends lost 1 base and 9 bases, in that order; junction bases with no gene match: 9. Germline V gives CDR1 SGHTA, CDR2 FQGNSA. The CDR3 loop is CASSLGSSGGAIEQFF. CDR3 coding DNA: TGTGCCAGCAGCTTAGGGTCCAGCGGGGGGGCCATTGAGCAGTTCTTC.

This chain uses TRBV6-5 with TRBJ1-5; TRBD1 might be the D (6 bases). The CDR3 has 14 residues. Germline V gene data show CDR1 as MNHEY and CDR2 as SVGAGI. Trimming pared 6 bases from V and 5 bases from J, leaving 14 bases between. The CDR3 loop is CASSITGQHQPQHF. The CDR3 bases are TGTGCCAGCAGCATCACAGGGCAGCATCAGCCCCAGCATTTT.

This clone was detected only once. This chain's CDR3 is CASKEAGTEAFF. CDR3 nucleotide sequence: TGTGCCAGCAAGGAGGCTGGGACTGAAGCTTTCTTT. The chain couples TRBV28 to TRBJ1-1; no clear D gene. This CDR3 is built from 12 residues. The V and J ends lost 7 bases and 5 bases respectively, with 11 bases between them. Germline V lookup: CDR1 MDHEN, CDR2 SYDVKM.

The chain joins TRBV5-4 to TRBJ2-7; a possible D gene is TRBD2 (5 bases). This CDR3 is built from 15 residues. Between the trimmed V and J ends, which lost 0 bases and 3 bases, there was a span of 13 bases. Germline lookup yields CDR1 SGHNT and CDR2 YYREEE (reference sequence). This CDR3 reads CASSLAGAANYEQYF. CDR3 DNA: TGTGCCAGCAGCTTGGCCGGAGCGGCCAACTACGAGCAGTACTTC.

The chain couples TRBV5-1 to TRBJ2-1; D gene ambiguous. Trimming took off 0 bases at V and 10 bases at J, with 8 bases between the two ends. This CDR3 spans 12 amino acids. Looked up from germline, CDR1 is SGHRS and CDR2 is YFSETQ. The CDR3 nucleotides are TGCGCCAGCAGCTTGGAATGGGCAGAGCAGTTCTTC. It translates to CASSLEWAEQFF.

The chain couples TRBV5-1 to TRBJ2-7, with unresolved D. Germline CDR1 reads SGHRS; CDR2 reads YFSETQ. With 0 bases removed from V and 3 bases from J, the gap between germline ends came to 10 bases. CDR3 length: 14 residues. The CDR3 sequence: CASSLDRNFYEQYF. The DNA of the CDR3 is TGCGCCAGCAGCTTGGACAGAAATTTCTACGAGCAGTACTTC.

The V and J genes are TRBV7-2 and TRBJ2-3; 12 nucleotides match TRBD2. V was pared by 5 bases and J by 4 bases, with 7 bases of the junction left unmatched. This CDR3 contains 16 residues. Germline values: CDR1 SGHTA, CDR2 FQGNSA. DNA of the CDR3: TGTGCCAGCAGCCCCCGCCGACTAGCGGGAGCAGATACGCAGTATTTT. It specifies CASSPRRLAGADTQYF.

The rearrangement joins TRBV15 to TRBJ2-7; D unclear. The germline CDR1 and CDR2 sequences are LNHNV and YYDKDF (reference sequence). Trimming left V 1 base short and J 2 bases short, with 9 bases between. CDR3 length: 14 amino acids. CDR3 coding DNA: TGTGCCACCAGCAGAGTGAGCTTCACCTACGAGCAGTACTTC. Translated, it gives CATSRVSFTYEQYF.

Only one count was recorded for this clone. The chain carries TRBV10-3 and TRBJ2-1; 9 positions match TRBD1. With V trimmed by 7 bases and J by 5 bases, 6 bases remained unmatched. CDR3 length: 14 residues. Germline V gives CDR1 ENHRY, CDR2 SYGVKD. The CDR3 DNA reads as TGTGCCATCACCGGACAGGGGAGGAACAATGAGCAGTTCTTC. It translates to CAITGQGRNNEQFF.

The chain links TRBV5-1 to TRBJ1-2; D is perhaps TRBD1 (6 bases). Per germline, CDR1 SGHRS and CDR2 YFSETQ. The V end was cut by 5 bases, the J end by 6 bases, with 14 bases between. The CDR3 covers 13 residues. The DNA of the CDR3 is TGCGCCAGCAGACCTGACAGGTACGATGGCTACACCTTC. Its protein product is CASRPDRYDGYTF.

This chain joins TRBV12-3 or TRBV12-4 and TRBJ1-2; perhaps TRBD1 as D (6 bases). The CDR3 has 13 amino acids. Trimming took off 2 bases at V and 7 bases at J, with 11 bases between the two ends. In DNA form, the CDR3 reads TGTGCCAGCAGTTTAACAGGGTACCGTGGCTACACCTTC. The encoded protein is CASSLTGYRGYTF.

This clone has more than one count but fewer than ten. The genes are TRBV18 and TRBJ1-2, with D unresolved. V was clipped by 0 bases and J by 4 bases, with 12 bases between them. Per the germline V gene, CDR1 is KGHSH and CDR2 is LQKENI. This CDR3 is 15 amino acids long. This CDR3 is CASSPPRNNAYGYTF. CDR3 sequence (DNA): TGTGCCAGCTCACCACCGAGAAACAATGCCTATGGCTACACCTTC.

The V and J genes are TRBV29-1 and TRBJ2-7; D remains ambiguous. The germline V gene has CDR1 SQVTM and CDR2 ANQGSEA. The V gene lost 5 bases and the J gene lost 2 bases, with 13 bases spanning the gap. CDR3 length: 13 amino acids. For the CDR3, the DNA is TGCAGCGTTTCGTTTGGGCTCGCCTACGAGCAGTACTTC. Translation gives CSVSFGLAYEQYF.

J is TRBJ2-7 and V is TRBV20-1; D uncertain. The V gene lost 3 bases and the J gene lost 0 bases, with 15 bases spanning the gap. Germline values: CDR1 DFQATT, CDR2 SNEGSKA (reference sequence). This CDR3 spans 15 amino acids. CDR3 residues: CSASLVRTFSYEQYF. The CDR3 coding sequence is TGCAGTGCTAGTTTGGTACGGACGTTCTCCTACGAGCAGTACTTC.

This clone was observed a handful of times. The chain links TRBV19 to TRBJ1-3, with D uncertain. With 7 bases removed from V and 0 bases from J, the gap between germline ends came to 16 bases. CDR1 is LNHDA and CDR2 is SQIVND in the germline V gene (reference sequence). The CDR3 spans 16 residues. The CDR3 DNA is TGTGCCAGTACTGGGCGGCAGGCCGACTCTGGAAACACCATATATTTT. Translation: CASTGRQADSGNTIYF.